These 16 T cell receptor beta chains share one sample of origin, sequenced in a study of blood T cell repertoires in COVID-19 (dated by TCRdb to about 2020). The library was made by the immunoSEQ multiplex PCR assay. What TCRdb holds here is the immuneACCESS table cut down to in-frame rearrangements. Part of the clones is not present; checked against another copy, under half of the missing clones reflect an unresolved V gene, and the others are unexplained. The sample table holds some 270,000 clones, of which about 89% were seen once. The ten largest clones take up around 0.84% of the sample. The sequenced material came from peripheral blood. Receptors were obtained from a man between 25 and 39 years old with acute or convalescent COVID-19.

The CDR3, as DNA: TGCGCCAGCAGCCCTAACCGACAACCCGACAGTGGGGAGCTGTTTTTT. Residues: CASSPNRQPDSGELFF. This chain joins TRBV4-1 and TRBJ2-2; D might be TRBD1 (5 bases). The length of the CDR3 is 16 residues. Looked up from germline, CDR1 is MGHRA and CDR2 is YSYEKL. Trimming removed 4 bases at V and 8 bases at J, with 20 bases between.

A remark on this clone: Distinct nucleotide sequences in the sample also encode this CDR3. The chain joins TRBV27 to TRBJ2-7; 7 bases fit TRBD2. This CDR3 contains 15 residues. CDR1 is MNHEY, CDR2 SMNVEV, per germline (reference sequence). The J segment lost 4 bases and the V segment lost 0 bases, leaving 6 bases of the junction unmatched. CDR3 DNA: TGTGCCAGCAGTTTATCAGGCGGGAGCTCTTACGAGCAGTACTTC. This gives the protein CASSLSGGSSYEQYF.

This sequence joins TRBV11-2 and TRBJ1-1; no definite D call. This CDR3 is built from 14 residues. Trimming removed 6 bases from V and 1 base from J, with 12 bases in between. Germline V gene data show CDR1 as SGHAT and CDR2 as FQNNGV. The CDR3 is CASRTVNRNTEAFF. The CDR3 DNA follows: TGTGCCAGCAGGACGGTGAACAGGAACACTGAAGCTTTCTTT.

V usage is TRBV10-1 and J usage is TRBJ1-3, with D tentatively TRBD1 (6 bases). Germline CDR1 reads WNHNN; CDR2 reads SYGVQD (reference sequence). V was pared by 0 bases and J by 2 bases, with 8 bases between. This CDR3 comprises 15 residues. The CDR3 region is CASSESNRAGNTIYF. The DNA of the CDR3 is TGCGCCAGCAGTGAGTCCAACAGGGCTGGAAACACCATATATTTT.

This clone was seen once. This chain joins TRBV6-6 and TRBJ1-3; TRBD1 is a possible D gene (5 bases). Per germline, CDR1 MNHNY and CDR2 SVGAGI (reference sequence). Trimming took off 6 bases at V and 1 base at J, with 10 bases between the two ends. The CDR3 is made up of 14 amino acids. CDR3 DNA sequence: TGTGCCAGCAGACCACCAGGGTCTGGAAACACCATATATTTT. It encodes CASRPPGSGNTIYF.

In its sample, this clone was seen once. The V call is TRBV6-6, the J call TRBJ1-2; weak D call: TRBD1 (5 bases). V lost 5 bases and J 0 bases, leaving 13 bases between the germline ends. Per the germline V gene, CDR1 is MNHNY and CDR2 is SVGAGI (reference sequence). The CDR3 runs to 15 residues. This CDR3 is CASSGQGWPNYGYTF. The CDR3 nucleotides are TGTGCCAGCAGTGGTCAGGGTTGGCCTAACTATGGCTACACCTTC.

J is TRBJ2-7 and V is TRBV4-2; TRBD2 agrees at 7 bases. Germline CDR1 is LGHNA and CDR2 is YNFKEQ. The CDR3 runs 12 residues. With V trimmed by 8 bases and J by 3 bases, 4 bases remained unmatched. CDR3 amino acids: CASGIAGYEQYF. The DNA of the CDR3 is TGTGCCAGCGGCATAGCGGGCTACGAGCAGTACTTC.

This chain connects TRBV28 to TRBJ1-2; 8 bases agree with TRBD1. The V gene's germline CDR1 is MDHEN and CDR2 SYDVKM. The CDR3 extends over 15 amino acids. After removal of 5 bases from V and 4 bases from J, the junction contained 9 bases not matched to a gene. DNA for the CDR3: TGTGCCAGCAGTCAACTTACAGGGGGGATCTATGGCTACACCTTC. Translating gives CASSQLTGGIYGYTF.

This rearrangement joins TRBV7-3 to TRBJ2-4; D perhaps matches TRBD2 (5 bases). The germline gives CDR1 SGHTA, CDR2 FQGTGA. With 5 bases removed from V and 9 bases from J, the gap between germline ends came to 17 bases. The CDR3 runs to 14 residues. CDR3 coding DNA: TGTGCCAGCAGCCCCACTGACGACTATGGCATTCAGTACTTC. Translated: CASSPTDDYGIQYF.

V is TRBV6-2 or TRBV6-3 and J is TRBJ1-5, with no clear D. This CDR3 comprises 14 residues. The germline gives CDR1 MNHEY, CDR2 SVGEGT. The germline V and J ends were trimmed by 4 bases and 10 bases, with 17 bases remaining between them. The CDR3 reads CASSLELIEAPQHF. CDR3 in DNA: TGTGCCAGCAGTTTGGAATTAATTGAGGCCCCCCAGCATTTT.

The chain carries TRBV5-4 and TRBJ1-6; unclear D gene. The germline V gene encodes CDR1 SGHNT and CDR2 YYREEE (reference sequence). The V gene lost 0 bases and the J gene lost 0 bases, with 10 bases spanning the gap. The CDR3 has 17 amino acids. The CDR3 here is CASSLGVTGSYNSPLHF. The CDR3 bases are TGTGCCAGCAGCTTGGGTGTCACCGGCTCCTATAATTCACCCCTCCACTTT.

The V and J genes are TRBV5-6 and TRBJ1-5; no firm D call. Germline V CDR1 and CDR2: SGHDT, YYEEEE. V was clipped by 2 bases and J by 10 bases, with 25 bases between them. The CDR3 loop spans 17 amino acids. CDR3 sequence (DNA): TGTGCCAGCAGCTTCGGATACGGAAGCTTGGGCCCTCAACCCCAGCATTTT. Translated: CASSFGYGSLGPQPQHF.

The V call is TRBV7-9, the J call TRBJ1-6, with 9 bases that match TRBD1. The CDR3 spans 16 residues. V lost 5 bases to trimming and J lost 7 bases; unmatched junction nucleotides: 9. The germline gives CDR1 SEHNR, CDR2 FQNEAQ (reference sequence). The CDR3 nucleotides read TGTGCCAGCAGCCTCCACCTGACAGGGGGAAATTCACCCCTCCACTTT. It is translated as CASSLHLTGGNSPLHF.

The chain combines TRBV11-2 with TRBJ1-1; D not resolved. There are 15 residues in the CDR3. Germline CDR1 SGHAT, CDR2 FQNNGV. Trimming cost V 0 bases and J 7 bases, with 15 bases left between them. For the CDR3, the DNA is TGTGCCAGCAGCTTAGATGGGTGGAGGACGGATGAAGCTTTCTTT. Amino acids: CASSLDGWRTDEAFF.

The chain is built from TRBV9 and TRBJ1-2, with D possibly matching TRBD1 (6 bases). The germline V gene encodes CDR1 SGDLS and CDR2 YYNGEE. With 2 bases removed from V and 5 bases from J, the gap between germline ends came to 19 bases. The CDR3 consists of 16 residues. CDR3 region: CASSVTTGLGGYGYTF. As DNA, the CDR3 is TGTGCCAGCAGCGTGACAACAGGGTTAGGTGGATATGGCTACACCTTC.

The gene calls are TRBV15 and TRBJ1-4; D uncertain. The germline V gene encodes CDR1 LNHNV and CDR2 YYDKDF (reference sequence). The ends were cut back, 0 bases at V and 4 bases at J, with 12 bases in the middle. The CDR3 spans 16 residues. The DNA of the CDR3 is TGTGCCACCAGCAGAGATATCGGGAGGATTAATGAAAAACTGTTTTTT. Translation: CATSRDIGRINEKLFF.